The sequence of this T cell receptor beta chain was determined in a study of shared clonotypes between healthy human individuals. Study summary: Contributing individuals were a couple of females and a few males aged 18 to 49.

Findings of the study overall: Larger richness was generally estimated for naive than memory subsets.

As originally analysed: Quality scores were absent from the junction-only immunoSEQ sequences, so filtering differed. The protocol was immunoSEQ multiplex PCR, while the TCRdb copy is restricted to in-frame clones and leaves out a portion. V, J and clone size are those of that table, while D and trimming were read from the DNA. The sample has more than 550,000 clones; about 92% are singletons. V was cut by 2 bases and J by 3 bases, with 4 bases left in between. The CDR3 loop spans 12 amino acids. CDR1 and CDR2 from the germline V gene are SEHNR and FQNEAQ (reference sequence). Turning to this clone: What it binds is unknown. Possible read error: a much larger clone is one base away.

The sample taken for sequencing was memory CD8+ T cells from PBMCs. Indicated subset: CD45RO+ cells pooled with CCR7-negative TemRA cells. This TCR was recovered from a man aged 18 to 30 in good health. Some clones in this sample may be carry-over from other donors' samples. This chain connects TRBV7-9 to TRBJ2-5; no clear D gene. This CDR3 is CASSLSEETQYF. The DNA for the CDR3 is TGTGCCAGCAGCTTATCGGAAGAGACCCAGTACTTC. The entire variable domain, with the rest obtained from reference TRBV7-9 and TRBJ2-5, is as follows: DTGVSQNPRHKITKRGQNVTFRCDPISEHNRLYWYRQTLGQGPEFLTYFQNEAQLEKSRLLSDRFSAERPKGSFSTLEIQRTEQGDSAMYLCASSLSEETQYFGPGTRLLVL.